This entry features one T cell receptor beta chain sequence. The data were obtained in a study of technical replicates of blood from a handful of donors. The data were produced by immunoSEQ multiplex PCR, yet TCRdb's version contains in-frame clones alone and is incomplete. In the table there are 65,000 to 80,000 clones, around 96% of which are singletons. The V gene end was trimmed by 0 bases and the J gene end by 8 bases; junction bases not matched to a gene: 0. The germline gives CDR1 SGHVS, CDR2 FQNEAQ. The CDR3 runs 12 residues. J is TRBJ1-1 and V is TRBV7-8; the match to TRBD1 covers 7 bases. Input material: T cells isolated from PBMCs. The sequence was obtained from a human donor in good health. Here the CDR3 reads CASSLADREAFF. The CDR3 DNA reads TGTGCCAGCAGCTTAGCGGACAGGGAAGCTTTCTTT. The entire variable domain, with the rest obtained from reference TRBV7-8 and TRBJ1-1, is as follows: GAGVSQSPRYKVAKRGQDVALRCDPISGHVSLFWYQQALGQGPEFLTYFQNEAQLDKSGLPSDRFFAERPEGSVSTLKIQRTQQEDSAVYLCASSLADREAFFGQGTRLTVV.